Presented here are 7 T cell receptor beta chains from one specimen sequenced in a study of blood T cell repertoires in COVID-19. Some clones are missing from TCRdb's copy, which holds only in-frame ones; the method was immunoSEQ multiplex PCR. The table lists roughly 170,000 clones, under 85% of them singletons, with approximately 7% in the top ten. Sequencing was done on a sample of peripheral blood. These receptors all stem from a human donor in a cohort sampled during active COVID-19.

This sequence joins TRBV5-1 and TRBJ2-5; D not resolved. There are 14 residues in the CDR3. V was clipped by 4 bases and J by 1 base, with 11 bases between them. Germline values: CDR1 SGHRS, CDR2 YFSETQ. CDR3 in DNA: TGCGCCAGCAGCCCGTTTCCGGGCCAAGAGACCCAGTACTTC. Translated: CASSPFPGQETQYF.

The V call is TRBV11-2, the J call TRBJ1-2; no firm D call. Trimming left V 0 bases short and J 0 bases short, with 11 bases between. Looked up from germline, CDR1 is SGHAT and CDR2 is FQNNGV. This CDR3 contains 16 residues. Here the CDR3 reads CASSLDDGGANYGYTF. As DNA, the CDR3 is TGTGCCAGCAGCTTAGACGATGGAGGAGCTAACTATGGCTACACCTTC.

V gene TRBV5-8 combines with J gene TRBJ1-5; D not certain. Germline CDR1 reads SGHTS; CDR2 reads YDEGEE. The V and J ends lost 2 bases and 0 bases respectively, with 15 bases between them. CDR3 length: 17 residues. CDR3 sequence: CASSFDPGENSNQPQHF. In nucleotides, the CDR3 is TGTGCCAGCAGCTTCGATCCCGGGGAAAATAGCAATCAGCCCCAGCATTTT.

The V and J genes are TRBV5-1 and TRBJ1-2; 7 bases fit TRBD1. Germline assignment: CDR1 SGHRS and CDR2 YFSETQ. V lost 4 bases to trimming and J lost 7 bases; unmatched junction nucleotides: 7. The CDR3 covers 13 residues. Here the CDR3 DNA reads TGCGCCAGCAGCGCAACAGGGGTTAGTGGCTACACCTTC. The encoded protein is CASSATGVSGYTF.

This clone was counted a few times. J is TRBJ1-5 and V is TRBV5-1, with TRBD1 as a possible D gene (5 bases). The V end lost 0 bases, the J end lost 6 bases, and 13 bases lay between the germline ends. From germline, CDR1 is SGHRS and CDR2 YFSETQ. The CDR3 has 15 residues. The CDR3 loop is CASSLGQGNGQPQHF. CDR3 bases: TGCGCCAGCAGCTTGGGGCAGGGAAATGGTCAGCCCCAGCATTTT.

The CDR3 DNA reads as TGTGCCAGCAGCTTGGCTGGGACTCGGGTTGCCTACGAGCAGTACTTC. Protein sequence: CASSLAGTRVAYEQYF. The chain joins TRBV5-4 to TRBJ2-7, with D perhaps TRBD2 (6 bases). The CDR3 consists of 16 residues. The germline V gene has CDR1 SGHNT and CDR2 YYREEE (reference sequence). The V gene lost 0 bases and the J gene lost 2 bases, with 15 bases spanning the gap.

This chain joins TRBV11-3 and TRBJ2-1; TRBD1 matches at 10 bases. From germline, CDR1 is SGHNT and CDR2 YENEEA. V trimming: 5 bases; J trimming: 4 bases; junction bases outside the gene matches: 5. The CDR3 covers 15 residues. CDR3 in amino acids: CASSLRTGGYNEQFF. The DNA for the CDR3 is TGTGCCAGCAGCCTCCGGACAGGGGGGTACAATGAGCAGTTCTTC. The entire variable domain, with the rest obtained from reference TRBV11-3 and TRBJ2-1, is as follows: EAGVVQSPRYKIIEKKQPVAFWCNPISGHNTLYWYLQNLGQGPELLIRYENEEAVDDSQLPKDRFSAERLKGVDSTLKIQPAELGDSAVYLCASSLRTGGYNEQFFGPGTRLTVL.